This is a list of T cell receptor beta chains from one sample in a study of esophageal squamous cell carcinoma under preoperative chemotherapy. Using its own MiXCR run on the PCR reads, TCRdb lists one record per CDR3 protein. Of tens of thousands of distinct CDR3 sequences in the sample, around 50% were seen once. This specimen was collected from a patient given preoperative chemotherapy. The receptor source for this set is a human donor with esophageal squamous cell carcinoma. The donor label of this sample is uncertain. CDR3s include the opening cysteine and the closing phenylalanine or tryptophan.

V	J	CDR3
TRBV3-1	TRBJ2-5	CASSPTSGTKETQYF
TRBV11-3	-	CASSLGQGAHQETQFF
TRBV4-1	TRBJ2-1	CASSQDKFQPTYNEQFF
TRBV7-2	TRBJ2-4	CASSTGTSSADIQYF
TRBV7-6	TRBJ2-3	CASALMGGGDQDTQYF
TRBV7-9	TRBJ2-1	CASSPRTSGYDNEQFF
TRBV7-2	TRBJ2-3	CASSKGIAARGPDTQYF
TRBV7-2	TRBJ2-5	CASSAGAGGRGQETQYF
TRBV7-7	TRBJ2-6	CASLPGAHDTQTF
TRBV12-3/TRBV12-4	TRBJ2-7	CASSFGAGFSYEQYF
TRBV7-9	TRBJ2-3	CASSLSPSGTVDTQYF
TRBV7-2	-	CASSPTGQNYEQYF